What follows is one T cell receptor beta chain and its context. This CDR3 has 15 residues. The germline gives CDR1 SEHNR, CDR2 FQNEAQ (reference sequence). V was clipped by 3 bases and J by 0 bases, with 8 bases between them. This sample is part of a study of blood T cell repertoires in COVID-19. Generated by immunoSEQ multiplex PCR, the TCRdb table keeps only in-frame clones and is missing some. The sample shows more than 200,000 clones, 80% to 90% of them seen only once. This clonotype originated in a man aged 35 to 55 with active or convalescent COVID-19. This sequence joins TRBV7-9 and TRBJ2-2; tentatively, D is TRBD1 (5 bases). The material sequenced was peripheral blood. The CDR3 spells CASSFQGSNTGELFF. CDR3 DNA: TGTGCCAGCAGCTTCCAGGGCTCGAACACCGGGGAGCTGTTTTTT.